These 14 T cell receptor beta chains came from one sample sequenced in a study of T cell changes during pregnancy in multiple sclerosis. TCRdb's table, derived via immunoSEQ multiplex PCR, lists solely in-frame clones and lacks some. The sample holds about 93,000 clones; roughly 89% are singletons and the top ten take about 1.7%. This specimen consisted of peripheral blood, obtained after pregnancy. These TCRs come from a female donor in good health, enrolled as a control in a pregnancy study.

The chain combines TRBV4-1 with TRBJ1-2; TRBD1 is a possible D gene (5 bases). The CDR3 is 14 amino acids. Trimming removed 3 bases from V and 6 bases from J, with 14 bases in between. Germline loops: CDR1 MGHRA, CDR2 YSYEKL. The CDR3 coding sequence is TGCGCCAGCAGCCAGGGGCGGGAGATAAATGGCTACACCTTC. Residues: CASSQGREINGYTF.

The rearrangement links TRBV7-2 to TRBJ2-2, with D possibly being TRBD1 (6 bases). The CDR3 contains 15 residues. V shed 5 bases and J shed 4 bases, with 14 bases lying between them. Germline V gene sequence: CDR1 SGHTA, CDR2 FQGNSA. In nucleotides, the CDR3 is TGTGCCAGCAGCCCCGGGACAACTTCCACCGGGGAGCTGTTTTTT. Encoded protein: CASSPGTTSTGELFF.

This clone was counted only a few times. V is TRBV4-3 and J is TRBJ1-1; 9 nucleotides align to TRBD1. CDR3 size: 18 residues. V was pared by 2 bases and J by 0 bases, with 10 bases of the junction left unmatched. CDR1 is LGHNA, CDR2 YSLEER, per germline. This CDR3 reads CASSQRIGTGNVNTEAFF. The DNA of the CDR3 is TGCGCCAGCAGCCAACGAATCGGGACAGGGAACGTGAACACTGAAGCTTTCTTT.

The V and J genes are TRBV9 and TRBJ1-6; D ambiguous. V gave up 4 bases and J gave up 7 bases, with 12 bases separating them. Germline CDR1 and CDR2: SGDLS and YYNGEE. The CDR3 totals 14 residues. The CDR3 sequence is CASSPQVGNSPLHF. In DNA, the CDR3 is TGTGCCAGCAGCCCCCAGGTAGGAAATTCACCCCTCCACTTT.

The chain uses TRBV6-6 and TRBJ1-1; D gene ambiguous. The length of the CDR3 is 13 residues. The V and J ends lost 11 bases and 3 bases respectively, with 16 bases between them. Germline CDR1 and CDR2: MNHNY and SVGAGI (reference sequence). The chain's CDR3 is CAGRGSDDTEAFF. In DNA, the CDR3 is TGTGCCGGACGGGGTAGTGATGACACTGAAGCTTTCTTT.

The chain employs TRBV10-3 and TRBJ2-7; D gene uncertain. Germline V gene data show CDR1 as ENHRY and CDR2 as SYGVKD. The CDR3 contains 11 residues. V lost 8 bases, J lost 3 bases, and 8 bases lay in between. CDR3 DNA sequence: TGTGCCATCGGGCAAAGCTACGAGCAGTACTTC. Its translation is CAIGQSYEQYF.

The rearrangement links TRBV7-8 to TRBJ1-5; 8 bases map to TRBD1. The CDR3 length is 16 residues. The germline V gene encodes CDR1 SGHVS and CDR2 FQNEAQ. The ends lost 4 bases at V and 1 base at J; junction bases unmatched: 6. CDR3 coding DNA: TGTGCCAGCAGCTCGGCCTCAGGGGGCAGCAATCAGCCCCAGCATTTT. It encodes CASSSASGGSNQPQHF. Together with reference TRBV7-8 and TRBJ1-5, the CDR3 gives the full variable domain: GAGVSQSPRYKVAKRGQDVALRCDPISGHVSLFWYQQALGQGPEFLTYFQNEAQLDKSGLPSDRFFAERPEGSVSTLKIQRTQQEDSAVYLCASSSASGGSNQPQHFGDGTRLSIL.

The V call is TRBV10-2, the J call TRBJ1-1, with 8 bases that match TRBD1. This CDR3 region has 16 residues. The trim removed 3 bases at V and 4 bases at J, leaving 10 bases unmatched. Germline V lookup: CDR1 WSHSY, CDR2 SAAADI. The CDR3 DNA follows: TGCGCCAGCAGTGACCCAGGACAGGGAAGAGGCACTGAAGCTTTCTTT. Residues: CASSDPGQGRGTEAFF.

This rearrangement joins TRBV5-4 to TRBJ2-7; D unresolved. The CDR3 loop spans 11 amino acids. Germline CDR1 SGHNT, CDR2 YYREEE (reference sequence). V was shortened by 3 bases and J by 5 bases, with 6 bases between the two germline ends. The CDR3 loop reads CASSSGNEQYF. Here the CDR3 DNA reads TGTGCCAGCAGCTCCGGTAACGAGCAGTACTTC.

The genes are TRBV29-1 and TRBJ1-1, with 7 positions matching TRBD1. Germline assignment: CDR1 SQVTM and CDR2 ANQGSEA. V trimming: 1 base; J trimming: 4 bases; junction bases outside the gene matches: 9. CDR3 length: 15 residues. CDR3 bases: TGCAGCGTTGAAGGCTGGGACAGCCCCTCCACTGAAGCTTTCTTT. Its protein product is CSVEGWDSPSTEAFF.

CDR3 nucleotide sequence: TGTGCCAGCAGTTATAGTGGGACAGGGGACTCACCCCTCCACTTT. Amino acids: CASSYSGTGDSPLHF. This chain links TRBV6-5 with TRBJ1-6; 10 nucleotides match TRBD1. The V and J ends lost 3 bases and 10 bases, in that order; junction bases with no gene match: 6. The CDR3 contains 15 residues. CDR1 and CDR2 (germline): MNHEY, SVGAGI.

With respect to this clone: An end of the junction differs from the germline gene, which may be a read error. This chain links TRBV7-7 with TRBJ2-3, with D unresolved. Per germline, CDR1 SSHAT and CDR2 FNYEAQ (reference sequence). The CDR3 has 14 amino acids. CDR3 sequence (DNA): TGTGCTAGCAGCTTAGTTCCAGGTATAGATACGCAGTATTTT. Translation gives CASSLVPGIDTQYF.

The chain carries TRBV11-2 and TRBJ2-3, with D unclear. Germline V gene sequence: CDR1 SGHAT, CDR2 FQNNGV. The CDR3 is made up of 15 amino acids. Trimming shortened V by 5 bases and J by 0 bases, and 12 bases separated the two germline ends. CDR3 DNA sequence: TGTGCCAGCAGCCACGGTATCCTCAGCACAGATACGCAGTATTTT. Protein sequence: CASSHGILSTDTQYF.

J is TRBJ1-5 and V is TRBV4-1; 8 nucleotides align to TRBD1. The CDR3 loop spans 15 amino acids. Germline V gene data show CDR1 as MGHRA and CDR2 as YSYEKL. J was trimmed by 8 bases and V by 1 base; bases with no gene match: 7. This CDR3 reads CASSQAGQGIKPQHF. In DNA form, the CDR3 reads TGCGCCAGCAGCCAAGCTGGACAGGGAATAAAGCCCCAGCATTTT.